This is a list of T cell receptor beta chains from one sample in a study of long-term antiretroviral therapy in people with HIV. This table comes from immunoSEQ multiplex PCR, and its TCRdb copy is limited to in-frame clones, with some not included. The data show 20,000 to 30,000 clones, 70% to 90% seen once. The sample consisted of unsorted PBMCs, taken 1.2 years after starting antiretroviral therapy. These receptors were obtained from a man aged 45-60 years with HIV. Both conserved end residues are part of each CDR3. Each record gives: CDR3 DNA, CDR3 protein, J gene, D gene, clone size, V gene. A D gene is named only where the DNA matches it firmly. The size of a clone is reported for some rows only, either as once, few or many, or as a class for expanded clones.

DNA: TGTGCCAGCAGTGATTGGCGGGGGGGCACAGATACGCAGTATTTT; CDR3: CASSDWRGGTDTQYF; J: TRBJ2-3; D: TRBD2; size: NA; V: TRBV6-1
DNA: TGTGCCAGCAGAGCCGGGACAGTTTCCTCTGGAGGCTACACCTTC; CDR3: CASRAGTVSSGGYTF; J: TRBJ1-2; D: TRBD1; size: NA; V: TRBV6-1
DNA: TGTGCCAGCAGTAGCGTTGGGGGACATCATCAGCCCCAGCATTTT; CDR3: CASSSVGGHHQPQHF; J: TRBJ1-5; D: NA; size: NA; V: TRBV27
DNA: TGTGCCAGTAGTGGGGACAGGGTTACTATTTCGAGCAATCAGCCCCAGCATTTT; CDR3: CASSGDRVTISSNQPQHF; J: TRBJ1-5; D: TRBD1; size: NA; V: TRBV19
DNA: TGTGCCAGCGGCCCGGGACAGGAGTTTGGCTACACCTTC; CDR3: CASGPGQEFGYTF; J: TRBJ1-2; D: TRBD1; size: NA; V: TRBV2
DNA: TGCGCCAGCAGCCTCCAGGGACCTCAAGTGGAGCAGTACTTC; CDR3: CASSLQGPQVEQYF; J: TRBJ2-7; D: NA; size: NA; V: TRBV5-1
DNA: TGTGCCAGCAGCCCGAGGACTAATGAAAAACTGTTTTTT; CDR3: CASSPRTNEKLFF; J: TRBJ1-4; D: NA; size: NA; V: TRBV7-6
DNA: TGTGCCAGCAGTAGGTACAATGAGCAGTTCTTC; CDR3: CASSRYNEQFF; J: TRBJ2-1; D: NA; size: NA; V: TRBV28
DNA: TGTGCCAGCAGTTATAGCGGGGAACTCACAGATACGCAGTATTTT; CDR3: CASSYSGELTDTQYF; J: TRBJ2-3; D: TRBD2; size: NA; V: TRBV6-6
DNA: TGTGCCAGCAGTGTAGCTAGCGGGGGAGGTGGCTACGAGCAGTACTTC; CDR3: CASSVASGGGGYEQYF; J: TRBJ2-7; D: TRBD2; size: NA; V: TRBV6-1
DNA: TGTGCCAGCAGTCTCGACAGGGTTGGAAACACCATATATTTT; CDR3: CASSLDRVGNTIYF; J: TRBJ1-3; D: TRBD1; size: NA; V: TRBV28
DNA: TGTGCCAGCATCCCGCGGGAGAATGAGCAGTTCTTC; CDR3: CASIPRENEQFF; J: TRBJ2-1; D: TRBD2; size: NA; V: TRBV2
DNA: TGTGCCAGCAGCTTAGGGGGGCGCGAGCAGTACTTC; CDR3: CASSLGGREQYF; J: TRBJ2-7; D: NA; size: NA; V: TRBV11-2
DNA: TGCGCCAGCAGCTACTCCCGGACAGGGACCTACGAGCAGTACTTC; CDR3: CASSYSRTGTYEQYF; J: TRBJ2-7; D: TRBD1; size: once; V: TRBV4-1
DNA: TGTGCCAGCAGCTCGCCGCGGGGGTCTACCGGGGAGCTGTTTTTT; CDR3: CASSSPRGSTGELFF; J: TRBJ2-2; D: TRBD2; size: NA; V: TRBV5-4
DNA: TGTGCCAGCAGAGACCCGGACAAGGGGAACACTGAAGCTTTTTTT; CDR3: CASRDPDKGNTEAFF; J: TRBJ1-1; D: NA; size: NA; V: TRBV25-1
DNA: TGTGCCAGCAGCCAACGTGGGACGGTTGAGGGCATTCAGTACTTC; CDR3: CASSQRGTVEGIQYF; J: TRBJ2-4; D: NA; size: NA; V: TRBV7-9
DNA: TGTGCCAGCAGCCCCCCCGACAGGGTAGTACCGCAAGAGACCCAGTACTTC; CDR3: CASSPPDRVVPQETQYF; J: TRBJ2-5; D: TRBD1; size: once; V: TRBV11-2
DNA: TGTGCCAGCAGTTTATCGATAACAAAGGGGGCTTATGGCTACACCTTC; CDR3: CASSLSITKGAYGYTF; J: TRBJ1-2; D: TRBD1; size: NA; V: TRBV27
DNA: TGCGCCAGCTCGAGAGGGGCGGGGGGAGAAAAACTGTTTTTT; CDR3: CASSRGAGGEKLFF; J: TRBJ1-4; D: NA; size: few; V: TRBV5-1
DNA: TGTGCCATCAGTCCAGACACCAATGGCTACACCTTC; CDR3: CAISPDTNGYTF; J: TRBJ1-2; D: NA; size: NA; V: TRBV10-3
DNA: TGTGCCAGCAGTTTTCAGGTTTCCTACGAGCAGTACTTC; CDR3: CASSFQVSYEQYF; J: TRBJ2-7; D: NA; size: once; V: TRBV27
DNA: TGTGCCAGCAGTTCGGACCGGGACCTTAACTATGGCTACACCTTC; CDR3: CASSSDRDLNYGYTF; J: TRBJ1-2; D: NA; size: NA; V: TRBV27
DNA: TGTGCCAGCAGCTTAACCAGTGAACAGCCCCAGCATTTT; CDR3: CASSLTSEQPQHF; J: TRBJ1-5; D: NA; size: NA; V: TRBV7-2
DNA: TGTGCCAGCAGTGGGCCCCCATGGGAGGGAGAAAACTATGGCTACACCTTC; CDR3: CASSGPPWEGENYGYTF; J: TRBJ1-2; D: NA; size: few; V: TRBV25-1
DNA: TGCGCCAGCAGCCCCAAGGTAGGGACAGGGGACCCATGGGAGACCCAGTACTTC; CDR3: CASSPKVGTGDPWETQYF; J: TRBJ2-5; D: TRBD1; size: NA; V: TRBV5-1
DNA: TGTGCCAGCAGCCCGCTAGCGGGCACAGATACGCAGTATTTT; CDR3: CASSPLAGTDTQYF; J: TRBJ2-3; D: TRBD2; size: NA; V: TRBV7-2
DNA: TGTGCCAGTAAATGGACAGCGTCCATTAACTATGGCTACACCTTC; CDR3: CASKWTASINYGYTF; J: TRBJ1-2; D: NA; size: NA; V: TRBV19
DNA: TGTGCCACCAGCAGAGACAGGGGGCCGGGTGGCTACACCTTC; CDR3: CATSRDRGPGGYTF; J: TRBJ1-2; D: TRBD1; size: NA; V: TRBV15
DNA: TGTGCCAGCAGTGGGTTATTGGGGGGCACTGAAGCTTTCTTT; CDR3: CASSGLLGGTEAFF; J: TRBJ1-1; D: NA; size: NA; V: TRBV11-2
DNA: TGTGCCAGCAGCGCGGACAGGAAAAACTATGGCTACACCTTC; CDR3: CASSADRKNYGYTF; J: TRBJ1-2; D: TRBD1; size: NA; V: TRBV5-4
DNA: TGTGCCAGCAGCTTAGGCCACAACACCGGGGAGCTGTTTTTT; CDR3: CASSLGHNTGELFF; J: TRBJ2-2; D: NA; size: NA; V: TRBV11-2
DNA: TGTGCCAGCAGTTTTCAGGGTAATCAGCCCCAGCATTTT; CDR3: CASSFQGNQPQHF; J: TRBJ1-5; D: NA; size: NA; V: TRBV27
DNA: TGTGCCAGCAGTGAATCGGGTCCGTATCAGCCCCAGCATTTT; CDR3: CASSESGPYQPQHF; J: TRBJ1-5; D: NA; size: few; V: TRBV6-1
DNA: TGCGCCAGCAGCCATGGGACAGGTGGAGGAAATACGCAGTATTTT; CDR3: CASSHGTGGGNTQYF; J: TRBJ2-3; D: TRBD1; size: NA; V: TRBV5-1
DNA: TGCGCCAGCAGCAAGGGGGACAACAGCAATCAGCCCCAGCATTTT; CDR3: CASSKGDNSNQPQHF; J: TRBJ1-5; D: NA; size: NA; V: TRBV5-1